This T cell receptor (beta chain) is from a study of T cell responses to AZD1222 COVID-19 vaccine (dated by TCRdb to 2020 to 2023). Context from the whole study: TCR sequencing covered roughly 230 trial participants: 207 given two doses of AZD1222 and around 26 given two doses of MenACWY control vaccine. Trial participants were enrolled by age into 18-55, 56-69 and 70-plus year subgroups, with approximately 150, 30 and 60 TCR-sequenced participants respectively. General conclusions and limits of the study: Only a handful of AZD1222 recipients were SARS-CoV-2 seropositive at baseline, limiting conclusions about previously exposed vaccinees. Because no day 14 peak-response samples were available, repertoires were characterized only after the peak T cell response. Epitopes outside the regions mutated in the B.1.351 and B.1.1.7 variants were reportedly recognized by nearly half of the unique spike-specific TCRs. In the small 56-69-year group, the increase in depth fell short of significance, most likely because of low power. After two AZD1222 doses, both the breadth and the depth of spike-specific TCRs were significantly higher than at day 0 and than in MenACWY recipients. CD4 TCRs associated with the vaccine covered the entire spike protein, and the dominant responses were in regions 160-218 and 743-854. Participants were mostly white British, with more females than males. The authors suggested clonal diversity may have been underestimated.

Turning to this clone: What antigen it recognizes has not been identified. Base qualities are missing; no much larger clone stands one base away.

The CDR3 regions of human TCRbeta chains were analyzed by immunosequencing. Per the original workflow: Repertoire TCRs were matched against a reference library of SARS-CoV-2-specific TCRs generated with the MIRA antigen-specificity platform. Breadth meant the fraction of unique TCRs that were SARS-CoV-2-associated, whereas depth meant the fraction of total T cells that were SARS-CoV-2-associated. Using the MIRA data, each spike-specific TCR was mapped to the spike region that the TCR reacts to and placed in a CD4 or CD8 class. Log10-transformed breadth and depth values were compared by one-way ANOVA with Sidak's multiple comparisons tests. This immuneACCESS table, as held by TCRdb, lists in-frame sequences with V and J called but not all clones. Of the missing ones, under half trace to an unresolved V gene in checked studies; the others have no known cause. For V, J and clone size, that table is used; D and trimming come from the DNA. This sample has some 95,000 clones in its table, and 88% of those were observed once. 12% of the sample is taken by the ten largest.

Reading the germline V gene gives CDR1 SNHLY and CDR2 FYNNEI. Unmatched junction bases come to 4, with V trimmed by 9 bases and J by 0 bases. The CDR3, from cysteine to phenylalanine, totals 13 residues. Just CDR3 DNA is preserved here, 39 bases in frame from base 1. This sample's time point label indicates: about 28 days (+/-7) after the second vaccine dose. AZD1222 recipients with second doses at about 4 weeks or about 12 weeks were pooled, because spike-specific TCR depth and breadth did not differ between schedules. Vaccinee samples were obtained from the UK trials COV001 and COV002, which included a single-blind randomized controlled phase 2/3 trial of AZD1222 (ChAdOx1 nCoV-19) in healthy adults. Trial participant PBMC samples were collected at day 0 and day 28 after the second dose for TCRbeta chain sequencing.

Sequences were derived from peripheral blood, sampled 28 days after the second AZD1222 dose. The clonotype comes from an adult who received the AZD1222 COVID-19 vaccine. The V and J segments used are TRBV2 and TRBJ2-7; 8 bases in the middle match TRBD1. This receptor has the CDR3 CARTGDSSYEQYF. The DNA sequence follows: TGTGCCAGGACAGGGGACAGCTCCTACGAGCAGTACTTC.